The 5 T cell receptor beta chains reported below all come from one sample, sequenced in a study of post-analysis software for immune sequencing data. Study findings and constraints: Included in a set of roughly five TRBV segments more frequent in patients than controls were TRBV5-6, TRBV5-1 and TRBV20-1.

Sequencing libraries made from TCR beta cDNA carried unique molecular identifiers. Each CDR3 protein is one row after TCRdb ran MiXCR on the PCR reads. The sample shows about 430,000 distinct CDR3 sequences, about 39% of them seen only once. Their antigen targets remain unknown. The sequenced sample consisted of blood. The receptors here all came from a girl aged 2-9 years with multiple sclerosis.

The chain is built from TRBV6-2 or TRBV6-3 and TRBJ1-5; weak D call: TRBD1 (6 bases). The CDR3 runs to 17 residues. V was trimmed by 4 bases and J by 4 bases, leaving 20 bases between them. Germline assignment: CDR1 MNHEY and CDR2 SVGEGT. CDR3 nucleotide sequence: TGTGCCAGCAGTTCCGGGGGGCACCCAGGGAGGAATCAGCCCCAGCATTTT. This codes for CASSSGGHPGRNQPQHF.

The J gene is TRBJ2-1, the V gene TRBV7-2, with TRBD2 matching over 9 bases. CDR1 is SGHTA, CDR2 FQGNSA, per germline. Germline trimming cut 8 bases from V and 4 bases from J; bases unmatched to any gene: 12. This CDR3 is 16 amino acids long. CDR3 amino acids: CASGGGASGKYNEQFF. For the CDR3, the DNA is TGTGCCAGCGGCGGGGGGGCTAGCGGTAAATACAATGAGCAGTTCTTC.

This clonotype has a handful of counts. V and J are TRBV20-1 and TRBJ1-6; TRBD1 matches 9 bases. The CDR3 spans 13 residues. Germline V gene data show CDR1 as DFQATT and CDR2 as SNEGSKA (reference sequence). After removal of 7 bases from V and 10 bases from J, the junction contained 8 bases not matched to a gene. In nucleotides, the CDR3 is TGCAGTGTCCCGGGACAGGGAGGGTCACCCCTCCACTTT. This sequence encodes CSVPGQGGSPLHF.

The rearrangement uses TRBV5-1 and TRBJ2-1, with D possibly TRBD1 on 9 matching bases. The germline V and J ends were trimmed by 4 bases and 4 bases, with 21 bases remaining between them. CDR3 size: 17 residues. The germline V gene has CDR1 SGHRS and CDR2 YFSETQ. The CDR3 DNA reads TGCGCCAGCAGCCCGGGGGGGACAGGGAAAATTTACAATGAGCAGTTCTTC. It codes for CASSPGGTGKIYNEQFF.

The gene calls are TRBV7-9 and TRBJ2-1; either TRBD1 or TRBD2 may supply D (5 bases each). With 2 bases removed from V and 0 bases from J, the gap between germline ends came to 17 bases. The CDR3 totals 18 residues. Germline V gene sequence: CDR1 SEHNR, CDR2 FQNEAQ (reference sequence). CDR3 DNA: TGTGCCAGCAGCTTAAGCGGCTGGGGCAAGAGCTCCTACAATGAGCAGTTCTTC. This encodes CASSLSGWGKSSYNEQFF. Full variable domain (missing parts from reference TRBV7-9 and TRBJ2-1): DTGVSQNPRHKITKRGQNVTFRCDPISEHNRLYWYRQTLGQGPEFLTYFQNEAQLEKSRLLSDRFSAERPKGSFSTLEIQRTEQGDSAMYLCASSLSGWGKSSYNEQFFGPGTRLTVL.